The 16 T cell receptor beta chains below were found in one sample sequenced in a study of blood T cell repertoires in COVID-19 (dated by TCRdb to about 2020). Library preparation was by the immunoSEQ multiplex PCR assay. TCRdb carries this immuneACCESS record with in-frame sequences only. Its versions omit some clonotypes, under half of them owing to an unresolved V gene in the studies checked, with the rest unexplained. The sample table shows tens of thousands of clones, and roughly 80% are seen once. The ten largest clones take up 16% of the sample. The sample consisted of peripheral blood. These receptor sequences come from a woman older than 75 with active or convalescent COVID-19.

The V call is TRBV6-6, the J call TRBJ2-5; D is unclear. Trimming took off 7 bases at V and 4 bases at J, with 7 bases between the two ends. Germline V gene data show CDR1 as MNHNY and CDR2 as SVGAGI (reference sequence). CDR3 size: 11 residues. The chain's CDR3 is CASTTGETQYF. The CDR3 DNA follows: TGTGCCAGCACCACGGGAGAGACCCAGTACTTC.

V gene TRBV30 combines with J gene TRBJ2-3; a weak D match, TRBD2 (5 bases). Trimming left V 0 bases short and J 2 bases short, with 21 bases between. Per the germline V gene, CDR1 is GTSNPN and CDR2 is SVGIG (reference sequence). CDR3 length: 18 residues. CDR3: CAWSVLGGLLLATDTQYF. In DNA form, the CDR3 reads TGTGCCTGGAGTGTACTGGGCGGACTCCTGCTTGCCACAGATACGCAGTATTTT.

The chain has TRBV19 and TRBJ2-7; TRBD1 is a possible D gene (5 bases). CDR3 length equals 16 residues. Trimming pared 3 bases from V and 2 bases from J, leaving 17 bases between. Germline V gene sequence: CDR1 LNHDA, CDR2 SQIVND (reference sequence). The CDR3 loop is CASSIQGGVWPYEQYF. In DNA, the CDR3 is TGTGCCAGTAGTATTCAGGGTGGGGTATGGCCCTACGAGCAGTACTTC.

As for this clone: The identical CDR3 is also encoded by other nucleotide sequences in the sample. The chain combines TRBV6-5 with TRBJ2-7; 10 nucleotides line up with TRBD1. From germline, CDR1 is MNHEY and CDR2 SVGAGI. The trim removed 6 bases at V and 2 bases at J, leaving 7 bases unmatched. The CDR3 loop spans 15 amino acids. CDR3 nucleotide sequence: TGTGCCAGCAGCCCCCGGGACAGGGGACCCTACGAGCAGTACTTC. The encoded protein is CASSPRDRGPYEQYF.

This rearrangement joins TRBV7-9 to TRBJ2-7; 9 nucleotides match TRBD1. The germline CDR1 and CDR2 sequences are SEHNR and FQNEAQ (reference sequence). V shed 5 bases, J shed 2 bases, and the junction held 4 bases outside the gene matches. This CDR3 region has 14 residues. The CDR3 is CASSLDRGAYEQYF. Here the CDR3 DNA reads TGTGCCAGCAGCCTGGACAGGGGTGCCTACGAGCAGTACTTC.

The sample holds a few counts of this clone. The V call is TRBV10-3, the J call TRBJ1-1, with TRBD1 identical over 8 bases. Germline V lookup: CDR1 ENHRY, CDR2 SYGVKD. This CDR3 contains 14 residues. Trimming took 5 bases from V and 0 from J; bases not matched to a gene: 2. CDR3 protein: CAISQGALNTEAFF. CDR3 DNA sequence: TGTGCCATCAGTCAGGGGGCTTTGAACACTGAAGCTTTCTTT.

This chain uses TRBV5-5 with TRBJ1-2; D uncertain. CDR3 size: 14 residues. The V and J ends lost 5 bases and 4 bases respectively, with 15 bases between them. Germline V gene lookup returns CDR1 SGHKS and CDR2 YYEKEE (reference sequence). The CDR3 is CASSPLHGGYGYTF. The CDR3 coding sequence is TGTGCCAGCAGTCCTCTACACGGCGGCTATGGCTACACCTTC.

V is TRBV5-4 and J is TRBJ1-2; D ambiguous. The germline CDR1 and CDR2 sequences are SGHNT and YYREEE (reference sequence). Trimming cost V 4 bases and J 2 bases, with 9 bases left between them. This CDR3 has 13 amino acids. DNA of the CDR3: TGTGCCAGCAGCCCAGACTTGAACTATGGCTACACCTTC. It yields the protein CASSPDLNYGYTF.

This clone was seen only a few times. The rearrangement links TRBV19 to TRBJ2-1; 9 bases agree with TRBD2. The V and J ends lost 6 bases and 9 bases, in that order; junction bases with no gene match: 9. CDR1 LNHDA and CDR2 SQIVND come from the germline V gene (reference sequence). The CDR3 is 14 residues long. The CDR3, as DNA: TGTGCCAGTAGGTATGCGGGAGGGCAGGGTGAGCAGTTCTTC. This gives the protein CASRYAGGQGEQFF.

The CDR3 DNA reads as TGTGCCAGCGTCCGGGACAGTGGGTCTGGTGAGCAGTACTTC. Residues: CASVRDSGSGEQYF. The chain employs TRBV6-5 and TRBJ2-7; 7 bases align to TRBD1. V was pared by 8 bases and J by 7 bases, with 14 bases of the junction left unmatched. The CDR3 consists of 14 residues. Germline V lookup: CDR1 MNHEY, CDR2 SVGAGI.

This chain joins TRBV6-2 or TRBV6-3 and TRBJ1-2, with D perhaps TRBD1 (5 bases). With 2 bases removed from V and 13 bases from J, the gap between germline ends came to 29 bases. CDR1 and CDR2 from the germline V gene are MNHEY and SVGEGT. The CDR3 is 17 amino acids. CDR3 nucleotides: TGTGCCAGCAGTTACGACACAAAGACCGCGTCTGCTGGGGGGGGCACCTTC. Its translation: CASSYDTKTASAGGGTF.

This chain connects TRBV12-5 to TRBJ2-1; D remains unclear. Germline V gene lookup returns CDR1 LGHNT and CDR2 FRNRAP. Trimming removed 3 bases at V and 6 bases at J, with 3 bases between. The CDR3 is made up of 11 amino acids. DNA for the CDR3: TGTGCTAGTGGTTTCCTCAATGAGCAGTTCTTC. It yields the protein CASGFLNEQFF.

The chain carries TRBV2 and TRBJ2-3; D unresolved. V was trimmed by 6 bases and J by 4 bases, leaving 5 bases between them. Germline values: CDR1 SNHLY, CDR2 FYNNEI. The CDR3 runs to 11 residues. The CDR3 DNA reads TGTGCCAGCAGACCGGCAGATACGCAGTATTTT. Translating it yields CASRPADTQYF.

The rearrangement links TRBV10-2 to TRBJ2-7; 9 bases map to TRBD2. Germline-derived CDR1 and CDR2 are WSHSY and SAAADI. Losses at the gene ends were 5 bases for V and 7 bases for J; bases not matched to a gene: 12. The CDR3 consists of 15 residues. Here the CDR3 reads CASSFSGSDPGEQYF. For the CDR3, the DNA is TGCGCCAGCAGTTTTAGCGGGAGTGATCCAGGAGAGCAGTACTTC.

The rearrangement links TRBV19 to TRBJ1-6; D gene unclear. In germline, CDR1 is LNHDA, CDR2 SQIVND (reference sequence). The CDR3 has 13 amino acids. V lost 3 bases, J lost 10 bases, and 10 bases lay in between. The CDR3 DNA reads TGTGCCAGTAGTATGGAGGCCTACTCACCCCTCCACTTT. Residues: CASSMEAYSPLHF.

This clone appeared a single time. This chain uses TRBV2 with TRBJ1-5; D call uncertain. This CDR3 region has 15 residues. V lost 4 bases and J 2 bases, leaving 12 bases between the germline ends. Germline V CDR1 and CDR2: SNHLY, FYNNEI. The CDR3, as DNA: TGTGCCAGCAGTGCGGGAAGGACCCGCAATCAGCCCCAGCATTTT. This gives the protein CASSAGRTRNQPQHF.